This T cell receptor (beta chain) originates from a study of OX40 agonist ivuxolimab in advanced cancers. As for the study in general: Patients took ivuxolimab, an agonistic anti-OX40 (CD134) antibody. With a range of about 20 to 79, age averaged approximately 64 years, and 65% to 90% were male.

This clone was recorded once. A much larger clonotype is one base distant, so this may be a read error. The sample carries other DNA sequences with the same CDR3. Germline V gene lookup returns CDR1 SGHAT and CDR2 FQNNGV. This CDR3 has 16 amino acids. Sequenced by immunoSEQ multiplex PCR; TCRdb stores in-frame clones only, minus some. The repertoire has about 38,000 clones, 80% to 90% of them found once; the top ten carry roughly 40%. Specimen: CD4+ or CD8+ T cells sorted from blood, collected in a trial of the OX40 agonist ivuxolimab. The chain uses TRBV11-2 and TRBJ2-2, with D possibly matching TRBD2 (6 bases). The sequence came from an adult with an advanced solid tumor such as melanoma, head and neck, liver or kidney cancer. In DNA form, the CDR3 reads TGCGCCAGCAGCCAAGAAGGCGGGGCGAACACCGGGGAGCTGTTTTTT. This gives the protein CASSQEGGANTGELFF. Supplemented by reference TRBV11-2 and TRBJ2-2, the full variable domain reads EAGVAQSPRYKIIEKRQSVAFWCNPISGHATLYWYQQILGQGPKLLIQFQNNGVVDDSQLPKDRFSAERLKGVDSTLKIQPAKLEDSAVYLCASSQEGGANTGELFFGEGSRLTVL.